What follows are 14 T cell receptor beta chains derived from one specimen sequenced in a study of cytomegalovirus exposure and HLA in healthy donors. A multiplex PCR was run with 60 Vbeta primers and 13 Jbeta primers. The data were produced by immunoSEQ multiplex PCR, yet TCRdb's version contains in-frame clones alone and is incomplete. The sample has more than 95,000 clones, more than 9% seen once. The sequenced sample consisted of PBMCs. The receptors were gathered from a woman between 18 and 29 years old in good health and CMV-seropositive.

This clone was counted between two and nine times. The rearrangement joins TRBV5-1 to TRBJ1-1; 8 positions agree with TRBD1. Germline lookup yields CDR1 SGHRS and CDR2 YFSETQ. Losses at the gene ends were 7 bases for V and 4 bases for J; bases not matched to a gene: 6. The CDR3 runs to 13 residues. CDR3 nucleotides: TGCGCCAGCCACTTTACAGGGGGCACTGAAGCTTTCTTT. It codes for CASHFTGGTEAFF.

The table lists this clone with a few counts. This chain connects TRBV2 to TRBJ2-1, with 14 bases identical to TRBD2. This CDR3 is 16 amino acids long. V lost 2 bases, J lost 7 bases, and 4 bases stayed unmatched. Germline V lookup: CDR1 SNHLY, CDR2 FYNNEI. CDR3 region: CASSEMGLAGVNEQFF. DNA for the CDR3: TGTGCCAGCAGTGAAATGGGACTAGCGGGAGTGAATGAGCAGTTCTTC.

This clone was recorded at least ten times. The rearrangement joins TRBV25-1 to TRBJ1-5; 7 bases are a match to TRBD1. Germline-derived CDR1 and CDR2 are MGHDK and SYGVNS. V was clipped by 5 bases and J by 4 bases; unmatched bases: 5. The CDR3 has 14 residues. Here the CDR3 reads CASSKTGDNQPQHF. In DNA, the CDR3 is TGTGCCAGCAGTAAAACAGGGGATAATCAGCCCCAGCATTTT. The full variable domain, rest sourced from reference TRBV25-1 and TRBJ1-5, is EADIYQTPRYLVIGTGKKITLECSQTMGHDKMYWYQQDPGMELHLIHYSYGVNSTEKGDLSSESTVSRIRTEHFPLTLESARPSHTSQYLCASSKTGDNQPQHFGDGTRLSIL.

For this clone: At the DNA level, this CDR3 is encoded by other sequences in the same sample as well. V usage is TRBV5-8 and J usage is TRBJ1-1, with TRBD1 as a possible D gene (5 bases). The CDR3 consists of 14 residues. Germline V gene lookup returns CDR1 SGHTS and CDR2 YDEGEE. V lost 5 bases, J lost 1 base, and 12 bases lay in between. Here the CDR3 reads CASRRGYGNTEAFF. DNA for the CDR3: TGTGCCAGCAGAAGGGGCTATGGGAACACTGAAGCTTTCTTT.

This clone was seen more than once but under ten times. This same CDR3 is encoded by further DNA sequences in the sample. The V and J genes are TRBV18 and TRBJ2-3; D is unclear. From germline, CDR1 is KGHSH and CDR2 LQKENI. V was shortened by 0 bases and J by 1 base, with 5 bases between the two germline ends. The CDR3 is 14 residues long. The DNA of the CDR3 is TGTGCCAGCTCACCACCTTCAGGCACAGATACGCAGTATTTT. It yields the protein CASSPPSGTDTQYF. The full variable domain, rest sourced from reference TRBV18 and TRBJ2-3, is NAGVMQNPRHLVRRRGQEARLRCSPMKGHSHVYWYRQLPEEGLKFMVYLQKENIIDESGMPKERFSAEFPKEGPSILRIQQVVRGDSAAYFCASSPPSGTDTQYFGPGTRLTVL.

The chain recombines TRBV7-2 with TRBJ2-7; D perhaps matches TRBD2 (6 bases). This CDR3 has 16 residues. Germline CDR1 is SGHTA and CDR2 is FQGNSA. V shed 5 bases and J shed 4 bases, with 21 bases lying between them. The CDR3 coding sequence is TGTGCCAGCAGCCTCTCGCTCCTAGCGCCTAGATACGAGCAGTACTTC. Translated, it gives CASSLSLLAPRYEQYF. Using reference TRBV7-2 and TRBJ2-7 for the parts outside the CDR3, the full variable domain is GAGVSQSPSNKVTEKGKDVELRCDPISGHTALYWYRQSLGQGLEFLIYFQGNSAPDKSGLPSDRFSAERTGGSVSTLTIQRTQQEDSAVYLCASSLSLLAPRYEQYFGPGTRLTVT.

This clone has only a few counts. This chain connects TRBV5-4 to TRBJ2-7, with D maybe TRBD2 (5 bases). This CDR3 spans 12 amino acids. The germline V and J ends were trimmed by 0 bases and 9 bases, with 10 bases remaining between them. Germline CDR1 reads SGHNT; CDR2 reads YYREEE (reference sequence). The CDR3 loop is CASSLGGGGQYF. DNA for the CDR3: TGTGCCAGCAGCTTGGGCGGAGGCGGGCAGTACTTC.

In this sample, this clone turned up a few times. One junction end disagrees with the germline gene, perhaps due to a read error. Other DNA sequences in this specimen translate into the identical CDR3. This chain links TRBV28 with TRBJ1-1, with a weak D call TRBD1 (6 bases). Germline V gene sequence: CDR1 MDHEN, CDR2 SYDVKM. This CDR3 comprises 17 residues. CDR3 nucleotides: TGTGCCAGCAGTTTACTCTCCGGGGGGGGCAGGGACACTGAGGCTTTCTTT. Translating gives CASSLLSGGGRDTEAFF.

This chain joins TRBV5-8 and TRBJ1-1; D remains ambiguous. Germline V gives CDR1 SGHTS, CDR2 YDEGEE. The CDR3 totals 14 residues. Trimming left V 1 base short and J 8 bases short, with 15 bases between. The CDR3 here is CASSLLEGSTEAFF. DNA of the CDR3: TGTGCCAGCAGCTTGCTGGAGGGCTCCACAGAAGCTTTCTTT.

The J gene is TRBJ1-1, the V gene TRBV5-6; D unresolved. CDR3 length: 14 residues. V gave up 2 bases and J gave up 3 bases, with 11 bases separating them. Per the germline V gene, CDR1 is SGHDT and CDR2 is YYEEEE. The CDR3 DNA is TGTGCCAGCAGCTTATGGTGGAGAGACACTGAAGCTTTCTTT. Its protein product is CASSLWWRDTEAFF. Complete variable domain (other parts from reference TRBV5-6 and TRBJ1-1): DAGVTQSPTHLIKTRGQQVTLRCSPKSGHDTVSWYQQALGQGPQFIFQYYEEEERQRGNFPDRFSGHQFPNYSSELNVNALLLGDSALYLCASSLWWRDTEAFFGQGTRLTVV.

This clone was found a few times. The V call is TRBV18, the J call TRBJ1-2, with 7 nucleotides matching TRBD1. This CDR3 spans 15 amino acids. Trimming at V came to 6 bases and at J to 0 bases, leaving 7 bases not matched to a gene. Germline V gives CDR1 KGHSH, CDR2 LQKENI. The CDR3 spells CASSPPDRPNYGYTF. As DNA, the CDR3 is TGTGCCAGCTCTCCTCCGGACAGGCCTAACTATGGCTACACCTTC.

This clone was detected only a few times. The chain couples TRBV5-1 to TRBJ1-1, with D tentatively TRBD1 (6 bases). The CDR3 is made up of 12 amino acids. V was cut by 3 bases and J by 6 bases, with 9 bases left in between. CDR1 SGHRS and CDR2 YFSETQ come from the germline V gene. CDR3 sequence: CASSYQGSEAFF. The DNA for the CDR3 is TGCGCCAGCAGCTATCAGGGGTCTGAAGCTTTCTTT. The whole variable domain, filled in from reference TRBV5-1 and TRBJ1-1, reads KAGVTQTPRYLIKTRGQQVTLSCSPISGHRSVSWYQQTPGQGLQFLFEYFSETQRNKGNFPGRFSGRQFSNSRSEMNVSTLELGDSALYLCASSYQGSEAFFGQGTRLTVV.

The V gene is TRBV29-1, the J gene TRBJ2-7; 10 nucleotides agree with TRBD2. After removal of 5 bases from V and 0 bases from J, the junction contained 7 bases not matched to a gene. The germline V gene encodes CDR1 SQVTM and CDR2 ANQGSEA. CDR3 size: 15 residues. The CDR3 loop is CSVQGLAASSYEQYF. The DNA for the CDR3 is TGCAGCGTTCAAGGACTAGCGGCTAGCTCCTACGAGCAGTACTTC.

This chain uses TRBV5-1 with TRBJ2-3; 7 bases fit TRBD2. CDR1 SGHRS and CDR2 YFSETQ come from the germline V gene. The J segment lost 6 bases and the V segment lost 4 bases, leaving 8 bases of the junction unmatched. The CDR3 covers 14 residues. Here the CDR3 DNA reads TGCGCCAGCAGCCTCGGGACTATTACCGATACGCAGTATTTT. Translation gives CASSLGTITDTQYF.